This T cell receptor beta chain was profiled in a study of technical replicates of blood from a few donors. This clone was picked up one time. Germline CDR1 reads GTSNPN; CDR2 reads SVGIG (reference sequence). Deletions cut 2 bases from V and 2 bases from J, with 11 bases between. CDR3 size: 14 residues. Data came from immunoSEQ multiplex PCR; TCRdb stores just in-frame clones and leaves some out. The sample shows about 83,000 clones, 90% to 95% of them seen only once. The receptor was isolated from a human donor in good health. The sequenced sample was T cells isolated from PBMCs. The genes are TRBV30 and TRBJ2-3, with a weak D call TRBD2 (7 bases). This CDR3 reads CAWSSGGDTDTQYF. CDR3 DNA: TGTGCCTGGAGTTCGGGGGGCGACACAGATACGCAGTATTTT.